This T cell receptor beta chain was profiled in a study of OX40 agonist ivuxolimab in advanced cancers. With baseline, cycle 4 day 1, and cycle 7 day 1 as timepoints, blood was sampled. Sequenced by immunoSEQ multiplex PCR; TCRdb stores in-frame clones only, minus some. The data contain approximately 48,000 clones, 85% to 90% of them singletons. The clonotype originates from an adult with an advanced solid tumor such as melanoma, head and neck, liver or kidney cancer. Sequencing used CD4+ or CD8+ T cells sorted from blood, obtained in a trial of the OX40 agonist ivuxolimab.

CDR3 sequence: CASSGGTGELFF. The CDR3 DNA is TGTGCCAGCTCTGGGGGAACCGGGGAGCTGTTTTTT. The chain couples TRBV9 to TRBJ2-2, with D tentatively TRBD1 or TRBD2 (5 bases each). The CDR3 sequence is 12 residues long. Germline assignment: CDR1 SGDLS and CDR2 YYNGEE. Trimming cost V 7 bases and J 5 bases, with 9 bases left between them.